This T cell receptor (beta chain) was identified in a study of blood T cell repertoires in COVID-19. Overall study context: From the United States, Italy and Spain came samples of acute and convalescent COVID-19. PBMCs, B-cell-depleted T cells, or T cells provided the cDNA or gDNA that made up the material.

The CDR3 contains 12 residues. Germline lookup yields CDR1 SEHNR and CDR2 FQNEAQ (reference sequence). Per the original methods: Amplification with reference gene primers provided the estimates of nucleated cell counts. Sequenced by immunoSEQ multiplex PCR; TCRdb stores in-frame clones only, minus some. The V and J calls and clone size come from that table; D and trimming were worked out from the DNA. The sample shows 250,000 to 300,000 clones, about 86% of them seen only once. This clone was counted once. The chain employs TRBV7-9 and TRBJ1-4; tentatively, D is TRBD1 (5 bases). The receptor comes from a young man with acute COVID-19. The sample comprised PBMCs or T cells enriched from blood (not recorded which). The CDR3 coding sequence is TGTGCAATACCGACAGACAATGAAAAACTGTTTTTT. Translation: CAIPTDNEKLFF.